One and the same sample provided the 10 T cell receptor beta chains below, sequenced in a study of T-cell memory formation after mild COVID-19 (dated by TCRdb to about 2021). Libraries were built with 5' RACE. Sequencing was performed on an Illumina NovaSeq 6000. TCRdb ran its own pipeline on the public reads, namely fastp trimming at Q25 and MiXCR clone calling, and kept in-frame beta chains. Rows with one shared CDR3 protein collapse into an entry with the most common genes and DNA. This sample holds roughly 510,000 distinct CDR3 sequences; 17% were observed only once. The top ten clonotypes cover about 8.1% of the sample. Sequenced sample: PBMCs or a T cell subset sorted from them (not recorded which). These receptors were taken from an adult woman who had mild COVID-19 (a few samples of this study predate the infection). The sample titles of this study are shuffled in the database, so cell type and time point are left out; the donor was told from shared clones.

V usage is TRBV6-6 and J usage is TRBJ2-2, with D perhaps given as TRBD1 or TRBD2 (5 bases each). The CDR3 is made up of 14 amino acids. Germline CDR1 is MNHNY and CDR2 is SVGAGI (reference sequence). Trimming removed 8 bases from V and 0 bases from J, with 10 bases in between. This CDR3 reads CASGTYSNTGELFF. The CDR3, as DNA: TGTGCCAGCGGGACCTATTCGAACACCGGGGAGCTGTTTTTT.

This rearrangement joins TRBV29-1 to TRBJ2-6, with D perhaps matching TRBD2 (6 bases). V lost 4 bases and J lost 0, with 10 bases in between. Germline CDR1 is SQVTM and CDR2 is ANQGSEA. The CDR3 has 15 residues. The CDR3 DNA sequence: TGCAGCGTTGGGGGACTGTCCTCTGGGGCCAACGTCCTGACTTTC. Translated: CSVGGLSSGANVLTF.

CDR3 sequence reads: CASSFSSLAVSQETQYF. The CDR3 DNA reads TGTGCCAGCAGCTTCTCCTCTCTCGCTGTGAGCCAAGAGACCCAGTACTTC. This chain joins TRBV7-9 and TRBJ2-5; D uncertain. The germline CDR1 and CDR2 sequences are SEHNR and FQNEAQ (reference sequence). This CDR3 spans 17 amino acids. Trimming left V 3 bases short and J 1 base short, with 18 bases between.

This rearrangement joins TRBV20-1 to TRBJ2-7, with TRBD2 matching over 15 bases. Germline CDR1 is DFQATT and CDR2 is SNEGSKA (reference sequence). This CDR3 has 13 residues. V dropped 6 bases and J dropped 4; count of bases not matched to a gene: 1. The CDR3 region has the DNA TGCAGTGCCGGGACTAGCGGGAGGTACGAGCAGTACTTC. It yields the protein CSAGTSGRYEQYF.

The chain couples TRBV7-9 to TRBJ2-7, with D perhaps TRBD2 (5 bases). This CDR3 comprises 15 residues. The germline V gene encodes CDR1 SEHNR and CDR2 FQNEAQ (reference sequence). The V gene lost 5 bases and the J gene lost 2 bases, with 16 bases spanning the gap. DNA of the CDR3: TGTGCCAGCAGCCCGGGATCGAGGGCTACCTACGAGCAGTACTTC. Amino acid sequence: CASSPGSRATYEQYF.

This clonotype was detected a few times. The gene calls are TRBV12-3 or TRBV12-4 and TRBJ2-2; 13 bases are a match to TRBD2. V shed 10 bases and J 7 bases; nucleotides not matched to a gene: 9. The CDR3 has 15 residues. The CDR3 DNA is TGTGCCACCAAGGGACTAGCGGGACCCCACGGGGAGCTGTTTTTT. Translating gives CATKGLAGPHGELFF.

The table lists this clonotype with a few counts. V usage is TRBV2 and J usage is TRBJ2-4; D is unclear. This CDR3 has 14 amino acids. Deletions cut 2 bases from V and 0 bases from J, with 5 bases between. Germline V gene sequence: CDR1 SNHLY, CDR2 FYNNEI. CDR3 region: CASSESLAKNIQYF. The CDR3 DNA is TGTGCCAGCAGTGAAAGTCTAGCCAAAAACATTCAGTACTTC.

This chain connects TRBV20-1 to TRBJ1-1; 7 bases align to TRBD1. Germline assignment: CDR1 DFQATT and CDR2 SNEGSKA (reference sequence). This CDR3 spans 14 amino acids. V lost 1 base and J lost 11; bases outside the gene matches: 13. CDR3 bases: TGCAGTGCTAGAGCCGGGACAGCCGTCGTGGGTGCTTTCTTT. It is translated as CSARAGTAVVGAFF.

The chain is built from TRBV12-3 or TRBV12-4 and TRBJ1-4; no clear D gene. This CDR3 has 13 amino acids. V was cut by 6 bases and J by 3 bases, with 8 bases left in between. This CDR3 reads CASRLTSNEKLFF. CDR3 nucleotides: TGTGCCAGCAGGTTGACCTCTAATGAAAAACTGTTTTTT.

Many counts were recorded for this clonotype. V gene TRBV5-1 combines with J gene TRBJ2-5; TRBD2 matches at 13 bases. The V segment lost 4 bases and the J segment 5 bases; nucleotides outside the gene matches: 5. Germline CDR1 reads SGHRS; CDR2 reads YFSETQ. CDR3 length: 15 residues. CDR3 residues: CASSPGLAGVETQYF. CDR3 DNA sequence: TGCGCCAGCAGCCCCGGACTAGCGGGAGTGGAGACCCAGTACTTC.